These T cell receptor beta chains were read from a single sample in a study of blood T cell repertoires in COVID-19. Assay used: immunoSEQ multiplex PCR; TCRdb lists only in-frame clones, some missing. The table lists roughly 260,000 clones, approximately 86% of them singletons. The sequenced sample was PBMCs or T cells enriched from blood (not recorded which). The receptor source for this set is a woman under 30 who had recovered from COVID-19. Both conserved end residues are part of each CDR3. Each record gives: clone size, J gene, D gene, V gene, CDR3 DNA, CDR3 protein. A D gene is named only where the DNA matches it firmly. A row's size may be missing; if present it is once, few, many or a size class.

NA,TRBJ2-5,TRBD1,TRBV9,TGTGCCAGCAGCGTTTCAGCCGGACAGGGGGGTTTAGAGACCCAGTACTTC,CASSVSAGQGGLETQYF
NA,TRBJ1-2,NA,TRBV12-2,TGTGCAAGTCGCTTAGAAGACCTACAGAGTGCGAATTATGGCTACACCTTC,CASRLEDLQSANYGYTF
NA,TRBJ1-2,TRBD1,TRBV6-5,TGTGCCAGCAGTTTCGCGACAGGGACCAATGGCTACACCTTC,CASSFATGTNGYTF
NA,TRBJ2-7,TRBD1,TRBV28,TGTGCCAGCAGTTTTAACGACAGGGGCTACGAGCAGTACTTC,CASSFNDRGYEQYF
NA,TRBJ2-5,TRBD1,TRBV18,TGTGCCAGTCGACCGGGACAGGGGGAAGAGACCCAGTACTTC,CASRPGQGEETQYF
NA,TRBJ1-2,NA,TRBV7-9,TGTGCCAGCAGCTTAGGGACGACAGCCTACACCTTC,CASSLGTTAYTF
NA,TRBJ1-4,NA,TRBV3-1/TRBV3-2,TGTGCCAGCAGCTCCGGGACTGATGATGAAAAACTGTTTTTT,CASSSGTDDEKLFF
NA,TRBJ2-1,TRBD2,TRBV7-3,TGTGCCAGCAGCTTATTTCCTAGCGGATACAATGAGCAGTTCTTC,CASSLFPSGYNEQFF
NA,TRBJ2-5,TRBD1,TRBV30,TGTGCCTGGACTTCCCGGGACAGGGAACGGTACTTC,CAWTSRDRERYF
NA,TRBJ2-7,TRBD1,TRBV7-2,TGTGCCAGCAGCTTAGCCGACAGGGGGTCCCACGAGCAGTACTTC,CASSLADRGSHEQYF
NA,TRBJ2-5,TRBD2,TRBV7-9,TGTGCCAGCAGCTCAAGACTAGCGGGAGAAGAGACCCAGTACTTC,CASSSRLAGEETQYF
NA,TRBJ2-1,TRBD2,TRBV5-8,TGTGCCAGCAGCTCCTTGACTAGCGGGTCCTACAATGAGCAGTTCTTC,CASSSLTSGSYNEQFF
NA,TRBJ2-7,TRBD2,TRBV9,TGTGCCAGCAGCGTAGGGGGGGGGAAGAGCCACGAGCAGTACTTC,CASSVGGGKSHEQYF
NA,TRBJ2-1,TRBD1,TRBV19,TGTGCCAGTAGTATGAGAGGCAGGGGGACCTACAATGAGCAGTTCTTC,CASSMRGRGTYNEQFF
NA,TRBJ1-2,TRBD1,TRBV6-6,TGTGCCAGCCGTCAGAGGGGACAGGGCAATGGGGGCTACACCTTC,CASRQRGQGNGGYTF
NA,TRBJ1-2,TRBD1,TRBV7-8,TGTGCCAGCAGCTTAGCCGGGGACAGGGGAAACGGCTACACCTTC,CASSLAGDRGNGYTF
NA,TRBJ1-1,NA,TRBV2,TGTGCCAGCGAGAGACAGATATTCAACACTGAAGCTTTCTTT,CASERQIFNTEAFF
once,TRBJ2-7,TRBD2,TRBV7-2,TGTGCCAGCAGCTTAATCTCTTCAGGGCAGGGAGGGTACGAGCAGTACTTC,CASSLISSGQGGYEQYF
NA,TRBJ2-1,TRBD2,TRBV4-2,TGTGCCAGCAGCCAAGTGGTAGCGGGAGGCGGCGGGCAGTTCTTC,CASSQVVAGGGGQFF
NA,TRBJ2-1,NA,TRBV30,TGTGCCTGGGGCGAACGGACAGAATACAATGAGCAGTTCTTC,CAWGERTEYNEQFF
NA,TRBJ1-5,NA,TRBV27,TGTGCCAGCAGGGCCCTTTTTAGCAATCAGCCCCAGCATTTT,CASRALFSNQPQHF
once,TRBJ2-2,TRBD1,TRBV6-1,TGTGCCAGCAGCTCACAGGGGTTGCCCGGGGAGCTGTTTTTT,CASSSQGLPGELFF
NA,TRBJ2-3,NA,TRBV18,TGTGCCAGCTCGACGGAGTTCGATACGCAGTATTTT,CASSTEFDTQYF
NA,TRBJ2-1,NA,TRBV21-1,TGTGCCAGCAGCAAACCGTCCGGGAGCTCCTACAATGAGCAGTTCTTC,CASSKPSGSSYNEQFF
few,TRBJ2-5,NA,TRBV9,TGTGCCAGCAGCGTAGGACAGGATAGTCCACCACGGGAGACCCAGTACTTC,CASSVGQDSPPRETQYF
NA,TRBJ2-2,TRBD2,TRBV7-2,TGTGCCAGCAGCCAGGCCCTAGCGGGGTACGGGGAGCTGTTTTTT,CASSQALAGYGELFF
few,TRBJ2-7,TRBD1,TRBV28,TGTGCCAGCAGTCCCCCCGTGGGACAGAGCTACGAGCAGTACTTC,CASSPPVGQSYEQYF
NA,TRBJ2-7,NA,TRBV6-2/TRBV6-3,TGTGCCAGCAGTTACTCGCAGGGAGGCCTTCTCTCCTACGAGCAGTACTTC,CASSYSQGGLLSYEQYF
NA,TRBJ2-7,TRBD1,TRBV5-1,TGCGCCAGCAGCTTCGGACAGGGGGCCGACGAGCAGTACTTC,CASSFGQGADEQYF
NA,TRBJ2-1,NA,TRBV6-5,TGTGCCAGCCGCCTGTGGGCTAGCGCGTACAATGAGCAGTTCTTC,CASRLWASAYNEQFF
NA,TRBJ2-2,TRBD2,TRBV24-1,TGTGCCACCAGTGAACCCGCCCGGGGGGGGTACACCGGGGAGCTGTTTTTT,CATSEPARGGYTGELFF
NA,TRBJ1-2,NA,TRBV10-3,TGTGCCATCAGTGACTTGGGGGGGGCGATTCCCTATGGCTACACCTTC,CAISDLGGAIPYGYTF
NA,TRBJ1-1,NA,TRBV5-1,TGCGCCAGCAGCCCAAGACGGGTGAACACTGAAGCTTTCTTT,CASSPRRVNTEAFF
NA,TRBJ2-3,NA,TRBV27,TGTGCCACCTACGATCCCGCCACAGATACGCAGTATTTT,CATYDPATDTQYF
NA,TRBJ2-3,NA,TRBV19,TGTGCCAGTACCTCAGACCCCGTGGGGGCAAGCAACACAGATACGCAGTATTTT,CASTSDPVGASNTDTQYF
NA,TRBJ2-2,NA,TRBV28,TGTGCCAGCAGTCTGACAGTAGTGCCCGGGGAGCTGTTTTTT,CASSLTVVPGELFF
NA,TRBJ2-7,NA,TRBV11-2,TGTGCCAGCAGCTTAGGAGGACAGCTCTACGAGCAGTACTTC,CASSLGGQLYEQYF
NA,TRBJ2-7,NA,TRBV10-2,TGCGCCAGCAGTGAGCGGCAGGGGAGCACCTACGAGCAGTACTTC,CASSERQGSTYEQYF
NA,TRBJ2-1,NA,TRBV28,TGTGCCAGCAGTTTGGTCATTAGCGGCTCCTACAATGAGCAGTTCTTC,CASSLVISGSYNEQFF
NA,TRBJ2-3,TRBD1,TRBV5-1,TGCGCCAGCAGCTTGGGTCAGGGGGCAGATACGCAGTATTTT,CASSLGQGADTQYF
NA,TRBJ2-1,TRBD2,TRBV4-1,TGCGCCAGCAGCCAAGATCCAGCGGGGGTTTCCTACAATGAGCAGTTCTTC,CASSQDPAGVSYNEQFF
NA,TRBJ2-5,TRBD2,TRBV19,TGTGCCAGTAGTATAGCGGGAGGGCCGGAGACCCAGTACTTC,CASSIAGGPETQYF
NA,TRBJ2-1,NA,TRBV3-1/TRBV3-2,TGTGCCAGCAGCCAAGATCTGACAGAGTCTTTCTCCTACAATGAGCAGTTCTTC,CASSQDLTESFSYNEQFF
once,TRBJ1-1,TRBD1,TRBV5-5,TGTGCCAGCCGTCCGGGACAGTTGAACACTGAAGCTTTCTTT,CASRPGQLNTEAFF
NA,TRBJ1-6,NA,TRBV5-1,TGCGCCAGCAGCTTGGTGGCCGAGGCTAATTCACCCCTCCACTTT,CASSLVAEANSPLHF
NA,TRBJ2-1,TRBD1,TRBV24-1,TGTGCCACCAGTGATCCCGAGGGACAGATCTACAATGAGCAGTTCTTC,CATSDPEGQIYNEQFF
NA,TRBJ2-2,NA,TRBV9,TGTGCCAGCAGCACCCCGGGGAACACCGGGGAGCTGTTTTTT,CASSTPGNTGELFF
NA,TRBJ2-6,TRBD1,TRBV23-1,TGCGCCAGCAGTGGACAGGGGGTCGCTGGGGCCAACGTCCTGACTTTC,CASSGQGVAGANVLTF
NA,TRBJ2-6,NA,TRBV6-5,TGTGCCAGCAGTCCCGTTAATCCTGGGGCCAACGTCCTGACTTTC,CASSPVNPGANVLTF
few,TRBJ2-7,NA,TRBV20-1,TGCAGTGGGGGAGGTACCTACGAGCAGTACTTC,CSGGGTYEQYF
NA,TRBJ1-4,NA,TRBV15,TGTGCCACCACCAGACGTAAGAGTGATGAAAAACTGTTTTTT,CATTRRKSDEKLFF
NA,TRBJ2-1,TRBD1,TRBV9,TGTGCCAGCAGCGCATGGGACAGGGGTAATGAGCAGTTCTTC,CASSAWDRGNEQFF
few,TRBJ1-1,TRBD1,TRBV2,TGTGCCAGCAACACCGGGACAGGGGTTACTGAAGCTTTCTTT,CASNTGTGVTEAFF
NA,TRBJ2-1,NA,TRBV5-4,TGTGCCAGCAGCTTGGATGTAGGGACTTACAATGAGCAGTTCTTC,CASSLDVGTYNEQFF
NA,TRBJ2-1,TRBD2,TRBV4-1,TGCGCCAGCAGCCAAGAATGGACTAGCGGGGTATACAATGAGCAGTTCTTC,CASSQEWTSGVYNEQFF
NA,TRBJ1-2,NA,TRBV11-3,TGTGCCAGCAGCTTAGGACATTTCTATGGCTACACCTTC,CASSLGHFYGYTF
NA,TRBJ2-3,NA,TRBV5-4,TGTGCCAGCAGTGAGCAGGACTCTAGCACAGATACGCAGTATTTT,CASSEQDSSTDTQYF